A selection of T cell receptor beta chains follows, all from one sample in a study of cytomegalovirus exposure and HLA in healthy donors. This table comes from immunoSEQ multiplex PCR, and its TCRdb copy is limited to in-frame clones, with some not included. This table holds around 140,000 clones, 75% to 85% found once. The sequencing input was PBMCs. These receptors all come from a woman between 40 and 55 years old in good health and CMV-seronegative. CDR3s include the opening cysteine and the closing phenylalanine or tryptophan. D genes are given only for firm matches. Size tells how often a clone was seen (once, few, many) or the class of an expanded clone, and some rows leave it out.

16,-,TRBJ2-5,TRBV6-5,-,CASSYSRGTPPETQYF,TGTGCCAGCAGTTACTCTCGGGGAACCCCCCCAGAGACCCAGTACTTC
14,-,TRBJ2-3,TRBV5-1,TRBD2,CASSTTSGTDTQYF,TGCGCCAGCAGCACTACTAGCGGTACTGATACGCAGTATTTT
15,-,TRBJ2-5,TRBV27,TRBD1,CASSEYRDRQETQYF,TGTGCCAGCAGTGAGTACCGGGACAGACAAGAGACCCAGTACTTC
15,once,TRBJ2-1,TRBV9,TRBD1,CASSARTGVLNEQFF,TGTGCCAGCAGCGCCCGGACAGGGGTTCTCAATGAGCAGTTCTTC
15,-,TRBJ2-7,TRBV4-1,TRBD2,CASSPRAGGSYEQYF,TGCGCCAGCAGTCCAAGGGCGGGGGGTTCCTACGAGCAGTACTTC
14,-,TRBJ2-2,TRBV5-8,TRBD1,CASSATGGFGELFF,TGTGCCAGCAGCGCGACAGGGGGCTTCGGGGAGCTGTTTTTT
14,few,TRBJ2-1,TRBV6-1,TRBD1,CASSPHTGDREQFF,TGTGCCAGCAGCCCGCATACAGGGGATCGGGAGCAGTTCTTC
15,-,TRBJ1-4,TRBV4-3,-,CASSQDAGYREKLFF,TGCGCCAGCAGCCAAGATGCCGGGTACAGGGAAAAACTGTTTTTT
14,-,TRBJ2-7,TRBV28,TRBD1,CASTQGRLPYEQYF,TGTGCCAGTACACAGGGGCGCTTACCATACGAGCAGTACTTC
15,-,TRBJ2-4,TRBV6-5,-,CASSYSRDLYFIQYF,TGTGCCAGCAGTTACTCTAGGGACTTATATTTTATTCAGTACTTC
15,-,TRBJ2-7,TRBV2,TRBD2,CASKERGSGIYEQYF,TGTGCCAGCAAAGAAAGGGGTAGCGGGATTTACGAGCAGTACTTC
13,-,TRBJ1-2,TRBV2,TRBD1,CASDRGVNYGYTF,TGTGCCAGCGACAGGGGGGTTAACTATGGCTACACCTTC
15,once,TRBJ1-1,TRBV5-1,TRBD1,CASSQRQGSGTEAFF,TGCGCCAGCAGCCAGAGACAGGGTTCCGGCACTGAAGCTTTCTTT